This TCR beta chain was retrieved from a study of OX40 agonist ivuxolimab in advanced cancers. Study details: The eligibility criteria allowed prior anti-PD-1, anti-PD-L1 or anti-CTLA-4 therapy, and approximately 42% had some.

Trimming took 3 bases from V and 6 from J, leaving 8 bases between them. Germline values: CDR1 SEHNR, CDR2 FQNEAQ (reference sequence). CDR3 length equals 13 residues. The method was immunoSEQ multiplex PCR; TCRdb's version includes in-frame clones alone and lacks a portion of them. The profile covers roughly 30,000 clones, with 80% to 85% appearing a single time and 18% taken by the ten largest. This clonotype was sampled from an adult with an advanced solid tumor such as melanoma, head and neck, liver or kidney cancer. The sample was CD4+ or CD8+ T cells sorted from blood, taken in a trial of the OX40 agonist ivuxolimab. This chain joins TRBV7-9 and TRBJ2-2; D unresolved. CDR3 nucleotides: TGTGCCAGCAGCTTGGATGTACCCGGGGAGCTGTTTTTT. This translates into CASSLDVPGELFF. Filled out from reference TRBV7-9 and TRBJ2-2, the complete variable domain reads DTGVSQNPRHKITKRGQNVTFRCDPISEHNRLYWYRQTLGQGPEFLTYFQNEAQLEKSRLLSDRFSAERPKGSFSTLEIQRTEQGDSAMYLCASSLDVPGELFFGEGSRLTVL.